These T cell receptor beta chains were read from a single sample in a study of T cell responses to AZD1222 COVID-19 vaccine. TCRdb keeps only in-frame clones here, not all; method: immunoSEQ multiplex PCR. Of approximately 21,000 clones detected, less than 90% appear once; the ten largest clones hold about 15%. The sample in question was peripheral blood, obtained 28 days after the second AZD1222 dose. Source of these receptors: an adult who received the AZD1222 COVID-19 vaccine. CDR3s leave out the opening cysteine and the closing phenylalanine or tryptophan. The D gene is left open where the match is weak.

j_gene | v_gene | d_gene | CDR3aa
TRBJ2-2 | TRBV13 | TRBD2 | ASSPLADGNTGELF
TRBJ2-1 | TRBV5-6 | TRBD1 | ASTGGWGQGFNEQF
TRBJ2-7 | TRBV29-1 | NA | SVGERSYEQY
TRBJ1-2 | TRBV9 | TRBD1 | ASSLGTGELGYT
TRBJ2-6 | TRBV3-1/TRBV3-2 | NA | ASSQTVLRSGANVLT
TRBJ1-4 | TRBV11-3 | TRBD1 | ASSRRTGTEEKLF
TRBJ1-4 | TRBV4-3 | NA | ASSAGWGSRENEKLF
TRBJ1-5 | TRBV6-5 | NA | ASSYSRQGDQPQH
TRBJ1-3 | TRBV25-1 | NA | ASSGTVGNTIY
TRBJ1-1 | TRBV19 | NA | ASHEGGSVTEAF
TRBJ1-6 | TRBV18 | TRBD1 | ASSPGQDSYNSPLH
TRBJ2-7 | TRBV11-3 | TRBD1 | ASSPTGGHYEQY
TRBJ2-2 | TRBV20-1 | NA | SARDSGELF
TRBJ2-5 | TRBV19 | NA | ASSIPGWETQY
TRBJ2-7 | TRBV6-5 | TRBD2 | ASRLSGGPYEQY
TRBJ2-7 | TRBV5-1 | NA | ASSQSPDYEQY
TRBJ1-1 | TRBV6-2/TRBV6-3 | NA | ASSYQGMNTEAF
TRBJ2-1 | TRBV19 | NA | ASSTERSQF
TRBJ1-1 | TRBV13 | NA | ASSVDKNTEAF
TRBJ1-1 | TRBV4-3 | NA | ASSLQTKNRRRWTEAF
TRBJ2-5 | TRBV5-1 | NA | ASSEDLLASQETQY
TRBJ1-2 | TRBV6-5 | TRBD1 | ASRTGEWEGYT
TRBJ2-7 | TRBV3-1/TRBV3-2 | TRBD2 | ASSRGGRYSSYEQY
TRBJ1-1 | TRBV9 | NA | ASSSQTDTEAF
TRBJ1-5 | TRBV5-1 | NA | ASSLEGIGNQPQH
TRBJ2-5 | TRBV18 | NA | ASSPPGTYQETQY
TRBJ2-7 | TRBV5-1 | NA | ASSPGGGEAYEQY
TRBJ2-7 | TRBV5-1 | NA | ASSSEERGNYEQY
TRBJ2-1 | TRBV2 | NA | ASSDSGANSYNEQF
TRBJ2-7 | TRBV9 | NA | ASSGSTRGGFREQY
TRBJ1-2 | TRBV11-3 | NA | ASSLDLRGRENGYT
TRBJ2-7 | TRBV28 | TRBD1 | ASSWTGGIGYEQY
TRBJ2-2 | TRBV28 | NA | ASSFIISLGTGELF
TRBJ1-1 | TRBV18 | NA | ASSPPGGGETEAF
TRBJ2-3 | TRBV29-1 | TRBD2 | SAGGETTQY
TRBJ1-1 | TRBV28 | NA | ASSAPEGDIEAF
TRBJ1-5 | TRBV18 | NA | ASSPGGGDYSNQPQH
TRBJ1-6 | TRBV6-5 | NA | ASSLQRDSPLH
TRBJ2-1 | TRBV5-1 | TRBD2 | ASSLMTSGSPNEQF
TRBJ2-3 | TRBV3-1/TRBV3-2 | NA | ASSPPSWEVADTQY
TRBJ1-3 | TRBV6-5 | NA | ASSYSSVSGNTIY
TRBJ2-2 | TRBV30 | NA | AWISRTWYTGELF
TRBJ2-2 | TRBV7-3 | TRBD2 | ASSSGLDTGELF
TRBJ1-4 | TRBV2 | TRBD1 | ASRYLTGATNEKLF
TRBJ2-7 | TRBV27 | NA | ASSSLTQLAPFYEQY